These 3 T cell receptor beta chains share one sample of origin, sequenced in a study of human T cells and chemical hapten exposure. Time point indicated: patch test 1, 2 weeks after DPC sensitization. Treatment in this sample: therapeutic diphenylcyclopropenone sensitization with weekly scalp DPC. TCRdb redid the calling of the RACE reads with MiXCR, one entry per CDR3 protein. The sample records 95,000 or so distinct CDR3 sequences, over 9.5% being singletons. The sequences come from whole blood, collected in connection with sensitization to the hapten diphenylcyclopropenone (DPC). The receptor source for this set is a man in his forties with alopecia areata. Some clones in this sample may be carry-over from other donors' samples.

The chain employs TRBV5-6 and TRBJ2-2; perhaps TRBD1 as D (8 bases). Germline lookup yields CDR1 SGHDT and CDR2 YYEEEE. Trimming took off 5 bases at V and 5 bases at J, with 19 bases between the two ends. The CDR3 is 16 amino acids. CDR3 nucleotide sequence: TGTGCCAGCAGGCAGATGGACAGGGAGGGAACCGGGGAGCTGTTTTTT. Translation: CASRQMDREGTGELFF.

The table lists this clonotype with a few counts. The chain employs TRBV7-9 and TRBJ1-2, with 8 bases that match TRBD1. Germline V CDR1 and CDR2: SEHNR, FQNEAQ (reference sequence). The CDR3 totals 14 residues. The V gene end was trimmed by 8 bases and the J gene end by 4 bases; junction bases not matched to a gene: 9. In nucleotides, the CDR3 is TGTGCCAGCTATAGCACAGGGGGACGCTATGGCTACACCTTC. Amino acid sequence: CASYSTGGRYGYTF.

This clonotype turned up a few times. The chain employs TRBV12-3 or TRBV12-4 and TRBJ2-7, with 9 bases lining up with TRBD1. J lost 6 bases, V lost 5 bases, and 8 bases had no gene match. CDR3 length: 14 amino acids. The CDR3: CASSPGTGLTEQYF. The CDR3 DNA reads TGTGCCAGCAGTCCCGGGACAGGGCTCACCGAGCAGTACTTC.